These 22 T cell receptor beta chains were sequenced from one sample in a study of blood T cell repertoires in COVID-19. The protocol was immunoSEQ multiplex PCR, while the TCRdb copy is restricted to in-frame clones and leaves out a portion. In the table there are about 250,000 clones, approximately 86% of which are singletons. The sequencing input was peripheral blood. The source of these receptors is an older woman with active or convalescent COVID-19.

The chain couples TRBV5-8 to TRBJ2-3; unclear D gene. Between the trimmed V and J ends, which lost 0 bases and 1 base, there was a span of 9 bases. Germline CDR1 SGHTS, CDR2 YDEGEE. The CDR3 has 15 residues. CDR3 DNA: TGTGCCAGCAGCTTGGCGAGGATAGGCACAGATACGCAGTATTTT. This gives the protein CASSLARIGTDTQYF.

The rearrangement joins TRBV5-4 to TRBJ1-2; no clear D. The V gene's germline CDR1 is SGHNT and CDR2 YYREEE (reference sequence). CDR3 size: 13 residues. Trimming removed 4 bases at V and 0 bases at J, with 7 bases between. CDR3 protein: CASSPSTNYGYTF. The CDR3 nucleotides are TGTGCCAGCAGCCCTTCTACTAACTATGGCTACACCTTC.

The V call is TRBV19, the J call TRBJ2-3, with D perhaps matching TRBD1 (5 bases). This CDR3 comprises 15 residues. Per germline, CDR1 LNHDA and CDR2 SQIVND (reference sequence). Trimming left V 5 bases short and J 5 bases short, with 17 bases between. CDR3 region: CASSPSWGPQDTQYF. The CDR3 nucleotides read TGTGCCAGTAGTCCCAGCTGGGGCCCCCAAGATACGCAGTATTTT.

This chain joins TRBV19 and TRBJ2-2; D perhaps matches TRBD1 (6 bases). CDR1 is LNHDA and CDR2 is SQIVND in the germline V gene (reference sequence). The CDR3 spans 15 residues. Trimming left V 3 bases short and J 2 bases short, with 10 bases between. The CDR3 protein is CASSMQGKNTGELFF. The CDR3 DNA sequence: TGTGCCAGTAGTATGCAGGGGAAAAACACCGGGGAGCTGTTTTTT. Together with reference TRBV19 and TRBJ2-2, the CDR3 gives the full variable domain: DGGITQSPKYLFRKEGQNVTLSCEQNLNHDAMYWYRQDPGQGLRLIYYSQIVNDFQKGDIAEGYSVSREKKESFPLTVTSAQKNPTAFYLCASSMQGKNTGELFFGEGSRLTVL.

This clone occurred a few times. The rearrangement joins TRBV19 to TRBJ1-1; 7 bases agree with TRBD1. Trimming cost V 7 bases and J 2 bases; bases outside gene matches: 10. CDR3 length: 15 amino acids. The V gene's germline CDR1 is LNHDA and CDR2 SQIVND (reference sequence). The DNA for the CDR3 is TGTGCCAGTACCTCGCCAGGGACAGCAAACACTGAAGCTTTCTTT. It yields the protein CASTSPGTANTEAFF.

The chain carries TRBV15 and TRBJ1-2; the match to TRBD1 covers 7 bases. Germline V gene lookup returns CDR1 LNHNV and CDR2 YYDKDF (reference sequence). Trimming took 3 bases from V and 4 from J; bases not matched to a gene: 5. CDR3 size: 14 residues. The chain's CDR3 is CATSREGAGYGYTF. The CDR3 bases are TGTGCCACCAGCAGGGAGGGGGCTGGCTATGGCTACACCTTC. The whole variable domain, filled in from reference TRBV15 and TRBJ1-2, reads DAMVIQNPRYQVTQFGKPVTLSCSQTLNHNVMYWYQQKSSQAPKLLFHYYDKDFNNEADTPDNFQSRRPNTSFCFLDIRSPGLGDTAMYLCATSREGAGYGYTFGSGTRLTVV.

The chain employs TRBV29-1 and TRBJ1-2; 8 nucleotides align to TRBD1. V was clipped by 7 bases and J by 5 bases; unmatched bases: 9. From germline, CDR1 is SQVTM and CDR2 ANQGSEA. This CDR3 region has 13 residues. The CDR3 loop reads CSAWTGNSYGYTF. In DNA, the CDR3 is TGCAGCGCATGGACAGGGAACTCTTATGGCTACACCTTC.

The rearrangement links TRBV27 to TRBJ2-1; the match to TRBD1 covers 9 bases. Germline-derived CDR1 and CDR2 are MNHEY and SMNVEV (reference sequence). The CDR3 spans 16 residues. The trim removed 6 bases at V and 3 bases at J, leaving 9 bases unmatched. The CDR3 loop is CASRLEGQGNYNEQFF. CDR3 DNA sequence: TGTGCCAGCAGGTTGGAGGGACAGGGAAACTACAATGAGCAGTTCTTC.

V gene TRBV28 combines with J gene TRBJ1-2; D is perhaps TRBD1 (5 bases). The CDR3 totals 13 residues. V shed 2 bases and J shed 6 bases, with 10 bases lying between them. Germline V lookup: CDR1 MDHEN, CDR2 SYDVKM. DNA of the CDR3: TGTGCCAGCAGTTTAGGGGCGGGGGATGGCTACACCTTC. Amino acid sequence: CASSLGAGDGYTF.

The V call is TRBV7-6, the J call TRBJ2-5, with TRBD2 identical over 11 bases. The CDR3 extends over 15 amino acids. V was clipped by 5 bases and J by 5 bases; unmatched bases: 7. Germline values: CDR1 SGHVS, CDR2 FNYEAQ. The chain's CDR3 is CASSRLAGGVETQYF. Written as DNA, the CDR3 is TGTGCCAGCAGCCGCCTAGCGGGGGGAGTGGAGACCCAGTACTTC.

This chain connects TRBV10-3 to TRBJ2-7, with 7 nucleotides matching TRBD1. The CDR3 loop spans 15 amino acids. V gave up 6 bases and J gave up 0 bases; unmatched junction bases: 8. CDR1 and CDR2 from the germline V gene are ENHRY and SYGVKD. The CDR3 loop reads CAISRAGQDSYEQYF. In DNA form, the CDR3 reads TGTGCCATCAGCCGAGCAGGACAGGACTCCTACGAGCAGTACTTC.

The sample holds many counts of this clone. This chain links TRBV30 with TRBJ1-5; 9 bases agree with TRBD1. J was trimmed by 5 bases and V by 3 bases; bases with no gene match: 8. Germline CDR1 reads GTSNPN; CDR2 reads SVGIG (reference sequence). This CDR3 comprises 15 residues. The CDR3 DNA follows: TGTGCCTGGAGACCTACAGGGGGCAGGGATCAGCCCCAGCATTTT. As protein: CAWRPTGGRDQPQHF.

This clone has more than one count but fewer than ten. In DNA form, the CDR3 reads TGTGCCAGCGCCCCCCGGCGGGAGCGGACCGGGGAGCTGTTTTTT. Its translation is CASAPRRERTGELFF. The chain combines TRBV11-3 with TRBJ2-2, with 7 positions matching TRBD2. V shed 8 bases, J shed 5 bases, and the junction held 11 bases outside the gene matches. This CDR3 region has 15 residues. CDR1 is SGHNT, CDR2 YENEEA, per germline. The full variable domain, in which reference TRBV11-3 and TRBJ2-2 provide the parts outside the CDR3, is EAGVVQSPRYKIIEKKQPVAFWCNPISGHNTLYWYLQNLGQGPELLIRYENEEAVDDSQLPKDRFSAERLKGVDSTLKIQPAELGDSAVYLCASAPRRERTGELFFGEGSRLTVL.

The chain employs TRBV28 and TRBJ1-5; 8 nucleotides line up with TRBD1. CDR1 is MDHEN, CDR2 SYDVKM, per germline. CDR3 length equals 15 residues. Losses at the gene ends were 5 bases for V and 5 bases for J; bases not matched to a gene: 8. The CDR3 coding sequence is TGTGCCAGCAGTCCCGGGACAGGCGGGTATCAGCCCCAGCATTTT. This sequence encodes CASSPGTGGYQPQHF.

The chain is built from TRBV6-5 and TRBJ2-2; D possibly corresponds to TRBD1 (5 bases). The ends were cut back, 6 bases at V and 4 bases at J, with 15 bases in the middle. The CDR3 totals 15 residues. CDR1 is MNHEY, CDR2 SVGAGI, per germline. Here the CDR3 reads CASRVGQGGTGELFF. As DNA, the CDR3 is TGTGCCAGCAGAGTCGGGCAGGGCGGCACCGGGGAGCTGTTTTTT.

The chain uses TRBV3-1 (or the pseudogene TRBV3-2) and TRBJ2-7; 9 bases agree with TRBD1. In germline, CDR1 is LGHDT, CDR2 YNNKEL (reference sequence). The CDR3 is made up of 15 amino acids. Trimming cost V 4 bases and J 0 bases; bases outside gene matches: 4. The CDR3 coding sequence is TGTGCCAGCAGCCCCCGGGACAGGGCCTCCTACGAGCAGTACTTC. This codes for CASSPRDRASYEQYF.

The chain is built from TRBV7-3 and TRBJ2-3; TRBD2 matches 9 bases. CDR1 SGHTA and CDR2 FQGTGA come from the germline V gene. V lost 3 bases and J lost 2; bases outside the gene matches: 3. This CDR3 comprises 15 residues. For the CDR3, the DNA is TGTGCCAGCAGCTTGGGACTAGCTCACACAGATACGCAGTATTTT. Encoded protein: CASSLGLAHTDTQYF.

Written as DNA, the CDR3 is TGTGCCAGCAGCTTATTTTCTACCTACGAGCAGTACTTC. Translating it yields CASSLFSTYEQYF. This chain connects TRBV11-3 to TRBJ2-7; the D is unclear. Deletions cut 2 bases from V and 2 bases from J, with 7 bases between. Germline loops: CDR1 SGHNT, CDR2 YENEEA. The CDR3 spans 13 residues. The whole variable domain, remainder taken from reference TRBV11-3 and TRBJ2-7, is EAGVVQSPRYKIIEKKQPVAFWCNPISGHNTLYWYLQNLGQGPELLIRYENEEAVDDSQLPKDRFSAERLKGVDSTLKIQPAELGDSAVYLCASSLFSTYEQYFGPGTRLTVT.

A remark on this clone: Mismatch with germline at one junction end may stem from a read error. The V call is TRBV7-7, the J call TRBJ2-1; 10 bases agree with TRBD2. The germline V gene encodes CDR1 SSHAT and CDR2 FNYEAQ (reference sequence). The CDR3 spans 16 residues. CDR3 coding DNA: TGTGCTAGCAGCCCAACTAGCGGGGCCTCCTACAATGAGCAGTTCTTC. Protein: CASSPTSGASYNEQFF. The full variable domain, with the rest looked up from reference TRBV7-7 and TRBJ2-1, is GAGVSQSPRYKVTKRGQDVTLRCDPISSHATLYWYQQALGQGPEFLTYFNYEAQPDKSGLPSDRFSAERPEGSISTLTIQRTEQRDSAMYRCASSPTSGASYNEQFFGPGTRLTVL.

This chain uses TRBV3-1 (or the pseudogene TRBV3-2) with TRBJ2-3; 13 bases match TRBD2. Germline V gene data show CDR1 as LGHDT and CDR2 as YNNKEL (reference sequence). CDR3 length: 14 amino acids. The J segment lost 11 bases and the V segment lost 2 bases, leaving 4 bases of the junction unmatched. CDR3 nucleotide sequence: TGTGCCAGCAGCCAACTTACTAGCGGGGGGGGGCAGTATTTT. Its translation is CASSQLTSGGGQYF.

The chain recombines TRBV5-4 with TRBJ1-1; possible D gene TRBD1, 5 bases. Germline CDR1 and CDR2: SGHNT and YYREEE (reference sequence). This CDR3 comprises 15 residues. V was clipped by 4 bases and J by 0 bases, with 13 bases between them. The CDR3 DNA follows: TGTGCCAGCAGCCCAAACGGGGGGTTGAACACTGAAGCTTTCTTT. It codes for CASSPNGGLNTEAFF.

The chain employs TRBV6-5 and TRBJ1-1; D may be TRBD1 (5 bases). This CDR3 spans 14 amino acids. Trimming shortened V by 7 bases and J by 5 bases, and 17 bases separated the two germline ends. Germline CDR1 reads MNHEY; CDR2 reads SVGAGI. This chain's CDR3 is CASIRADRRTEAFF. The DNA for the CDR3 is TGTGCCAGCATCAGGGCGGACCGAAGAACTGAAGCTTTCTTT.